The T cell receptor beta chain described here comes from a study of patients and donors after allogeneic stem cell transplantation. A single record per CDR3 protein comes from TCRdb applying MiXCR to the RT-PCR reads. The sample gives roughly 940,000 distinct CDR3 sequences, more than 15% of which show up once; 5.5% to 6.5% is in the top ten. CDR3 length: 15 residues. Germline CDR1 SGHAT, CDR2 FQNNGV. V was pared by 5 bases and J by 2 bases, with 7 bases of the junction left unmatched. This TCR derives from a human donor who was either an allogeneic HSCT recipient or a stem cell or donor lymphocyte infusion donor (not recorded which). It is not recorded whose cells these are; they may come from a transplant donor. Specimen: blood, either unsorted or a sorted T cell fraction (not recorded which). The J gene is TRBJ2-5, the V gene TRBV11-2; 8 nucleotides align to TRBD1. DNA of the CDR3: TGTGCCAGCAGCATTAGGACAGGGTCACAAGAGACCCAGTACTTC. Protein sequence: CASSIRTGSQETQYF.